This T cell receptor beta chain was captured in a study of cytomegalovirus exposure and HLA in healthy donors. Turning to the study itself: Within an early data release were about 90 million unique TCRs drawn from HLA-typed donors.

General study findings and limits: Among TCR beta chains, those listed as cytomegalovirus-associated numbered approximately 150.

V shed 0 bases and J shed 5 bases, with 10 bases lying between them. The CDR3 runs 13 residues. The germline CDR1 and CDR2 sequences are GTSNPN and SVGIG (reference sequence). As for this clone: What it binds is unknown.

Researchers ran the PCR with 60 Vbeta and 13 Jbeta primers. TCRdb keeps only in-frame clones here, not all; method: immunoSEQ multiplex PCR. The data contain more than 110,000 clones, 80% of them singletons. This TCR derives from a man in his forties in good health and CMV-seropositive. The sequencing sample was made of PBMCs. The rearrangement links TRBV30 to TRBJ2-5; D is ambiguous. DNA for the CDR3: TGTGCCTGGAGTGTACACGAGGTGGAGACCCAGTACTTC. This codes for CAWSVHEVETQYF.